These 15 T cell receptor beta chains share one sample of origin, sequenced in a study of shared clonotypes between healthy human individuals. CD8 cells regarded as naive lacked CD45RO, were positively chosen for CCR7, and omitted terminally differentiated effector memory CD45RA+ cells. Sequenced by immunoSEQ multiplex PCR; TCRdb stores in-frame clones only, minus some. Seen here are about 2.1 million clones, roughly 91% observed once, and the top ten hold around 1.7%. Sequenced input: naive CD8+ T cells from PBMCs. All receptors come from a man between 18 and 35 years old in good health. Some clones in this sample may be carry-over from other donors' samples.

The rearrangement joins TRBV5-1 to TRBJ2-5, with 11 bases lining up with TRBD1. CDR3 length equals 16 residues. Germline-derived CDR1 and CDR2 are SGHRS and YFSETQ. V lost 2 bases and J lost 4; bases outside the gene matches: 7. DNA for the CDR3: TGCGCCAGCAGCTTCCTAGGACAGGGGGCATCAGAGACCCAGTACTTC. Amino acid sequence: CASSFLGQGASETQYF. The whole variable domain, filled in from reference TRBV5-1 and TRBJ2-5, reads KAGVTQTPRYLIKTRGQQVTLSCSPISGHRSVSWYQQTPGQGLQFLFEYFSETQRNKGNFPGRFSGRQFSNSRSEMNVSTLELGDSALYLCASSFLGQGASETQYFGPGTRLLVL.

This clone was counted a single time. CDR3 nucleotide sequence: TGTGCCAGCAGTGTTCCTAGCGGATTCTACAATGAGCAGTTCTTC. Amino acid sequence: CASSVPSGFYNEQFF. The chain has TRBV2 and TRBJ2-1; 7 positions agree with TRBD2. In germline, CDR1 is SNHLY, CDR2 FYNNEI. The trim removed 4 bases at V and 3 bases at J, leaving 6 bases unmatched. There are 15 residues in the CDR3.

The rearrangement links TRBV27 to TRBJ2-7; the D gene is possibly TRBD2 (7 bases). This CDR3 region has 14 residues. V was cut by 4 bases and J by 2 bases, with 12 bases left in between. Germline V gene sequence: CDR1 MNHEY, CDR2 SMNVEV (reference sequence). For the CDR3, the DNA is TGTGCCAGCAGTTACGGGGGGCTGGCCTACGAGCAGTACTTC. Protein product: CASSYGGLAYEQYF.

The V call is TRBV10-2, the J call TRBJ1-2; D remains unclear. This CDR3 has 13 residues. Per germline, CDR1 WSHSY and CDR2 SAAADI. V was trimmed by 0 bases and J by 5 bases, leaving 7 bases between them. CDR3 sequence (DNA): TGCGCCAGCAGTGAGTCGAATGGGTATGGCTACACCTTC. Translation: CASSESNGYGYTF.

The genes are TRBV5-6 and TRBJ2-7; D unresolved. CDR1 SGHDT and CDR2 YYEEEE come from the germline V gene. CDR3 length equals 12 residues. Between the trimmed V and J ends, which lost 3 bases and 5 bases, there was a span of 9 bases. CDR3 nucleotide sequence: TGTGCCAGCAGCTCCGCTTTGCACGAGCAGTACTTC. Translated, it gives CASSSALHEQYF.

The chain links TRBV5-6 to TRBJ2-7; no clear D. Trimming pared 1 base from V and 3 bases from J, leaving 11 bases between. Germline CDR1 and CDR2: SGHDT and YYEEEE. The CDR3 extends over 14 amino acids. CDR3 sequence (DNA): TGTGCCAGCAGCTTGTCTTCAGTTTACTACGAGCAGTACTTC. It is translated as CASSLSSVYYEQYF.

The chain joins TRBV5-4 to TRBJ2-3; a possible D gene is TRBD1 (6 bases). The CDR3 extends over 13 amino acids. Deletions cut 2 bases from V and 10 bases from J, with 14 bases between. The germline CDR1 and CDR2 sequences are SGHNT and YYREEE (reference sequence). This CDR3 is CASSFPKTGAQYF. Written as DNA, the CDR3 is TGTGCCAGCAGCTTCCCTAAGACAGGCGCGCAGTATTTT.

The chain couples TRBV28 to TRBJ2-7; D unclear. Germline values: CDR1 MDHEN, CDR2 SYDVKM. CDR3 length: 16 residues. Trimming cost V 5 bases and J 6 bases, with 23 bases left between them. CDR3 amino acids: CASSSFLGPSPSEQYF. Here the CDR3 DNA reads TGTGCCAGCAGTAGTTTCCTCGGCCCGTCCCCCTCCGAGCAGTACTTC.

The rearrangement joins TRBV28 to TRBJ2-7; no clear D. Looked up from germline, CDR1 is MDHEN and CDR2 is SYDVKM. CDR3 length: 12 amino acids. V lost 2 bases to trimming and J lost 5 bases, with 7 bases between them. The CDR3 loop is CASSLGSNEQYF. The CDR3 nucleotides read TGTGCCAGCAGTTTAGGGTCGAACGAGCAGTACTTC. The full variable domain, its missing parts supplied by reference TRBV28 and TRBJ2-7, is DVKVTQSSRYLVKRTGEKVFLECVQDMDHENMFWYRQDPGLGLRLIYFSYDVKMKEKGDIPEGYSVSREKKERFSLILESASTNQTSMYLCASSLGSNEQYFGPGTRLTVT.

V and J are TRBV28 and TRBJ1-5; TRBD1 matches at 7 bases. Trimming cost V 3 bases and J 3 bases; bases outside gene matches: 5. Germline V lookup: CDR1 MDHEN, CDR2 SYDVKM. This CDR3 has 15 amino acids. The CDR3 nucleotides are TGTGCCAGCAGTTTTATGGACAGGATCAATCAGCCCCAGCATTTT. Amino acid sequence: CASSFMDRINQPQHF.

The V gene is TRBV28, the J gene TRBJ2-7; 8 bases map to TRBD2. The CDR3 is 17 amino acids. The V gene's germline CDR1 is MDHEN and CDR2 SYDVKM. V shed 5 bases, J shed 3 bases, and the junction held 15 bases outside the gene matches. The CDR3 spells CASSLPEAGVRFYEQYF. The CDR3 DNA reads TGTGCCAGCAGTCTCCCTGAAGCGGGAGTGCGGTTCTACGAGCAGTACTTC.

The J gene is TRBJ2-2, the V gene TRBV11-2, with D perhaps TRBD2 (6 bases). Germline-derived CDR1 and CDR2 are SGHAT and FQNNGV. CDR3 length: 15 residues. Trimming took off 3 bases at V and 5 bases at J, with 13 bases between the two ends. CDR3 amino acids: CASSFSNGGTGELFF. CDR3 nucleotide sequence: TGTGCCAGCAGCTTTTCTAACGGGGGTACCGGGGAGCTGTTTTTT.

The gene calls are TRBV7-6 and TRBJ1-1; D is ambiguous. CDR3 length: 14 residues. Germline CDR1 is SGHVS and CDR2 is FNYEAQ. Trimming took 4 bases from V and 4 from J, leaving 13 bases between them. DNA of the CDR3: TGTGCCAGCAGCTCCCGTGTTGAGGGCACTGAAGCTTTCTTT. It yields the protein CASSSRVEGTEAFF.

The J gene is TRBJ1-1, the V gene TRBV18; D not certain. V was shortened by 1 base and J by 6 bases, with 9 bases between the two germline ends. Per the germline V gene, CDR1 is KGHSH and CDR2 is LQKENI. The CDR3 contains 13 residues. CDR3 DNA: TGTGCCAGCTCACCACTGGCTCCCTCTGAAGCTTTCTTT. The encoded protein is CASSPLAPSEAFF.

The chain couples TRBV13 to TRBJ2-2, with TRBD2 matching over 10 bases. V was pared by 2 bases and J by 4 bases, with 7 bases of the junction left unmatched. CDR1 is PRHDT, CDR2 FYEKMQ, per germline (reference sequence). CDR3 length: 17 amino acids. The CDR3 reads CASSLSSGSEGTGELFF. The DNA for the CDR3 is TGTGCCAGCAGCTTATCTAGCGGGAGTGAGGGCACCGGGGAGCTGTTTTTT.